The 20 T cell receptor beta chains below come from one sample, sequenced in a study of blood T cell repertoires in COVID-19. Some clones are missing from TCRdb's copy, which holds only in-frame ones; the method was immunoSEQ multiplex PCR. The data contain about 260,000 clones, around 89% of them seen just once; the ten biggest clones take up about 3%. Sequencing input: PBMCs or T cells enriched from blood (not recorded which). These receptors came from a woman aged 45-59 years who had recovered from COVID-19.

This chain uses TRBV24-1 with TRBJ1-1; D uncertain. CDR3 size: 13 residues. V dropped 9 bases and J dropped 4 bases, with 14 bases sitting between them. CDR1 and CDR2 (germline): KGHDR, SFDVKD. The CDR3: CATAAQRGTEAFF. The CDR3 region has the DNA TGTGCCACCGCTGCACAACGGGGCACTGAAGCTTTCTTT.

This chain joins TRBV5-1 and TRBJ2-2; TRBD1 aligns across 9 bases. After removal of 5 bases from V and 6 bases from J, the junction contained 11 bases not matched to a gene. The CDR3 is made up of 16 amino acids. The V gene's germline CDR1 is SGHRS and CDR2 YFSETQ. CDR3 sequence reads: CASRANEGQGSGELFF. In nucleotides, the CDR3 is TGCGCCAGCAGGGCTAATGAAGGACAGGGGTCCGGGGAGCTGTTTTTT. The whole variable domain, filled in from reference TRBV5-1 and TRBJ2-2, reads KAGVTQTPRYLIKTRGQQVTLSCSPISGHRSVSWYQQTPGQGLQFLFEYFSETQRNKGNFPGRFSGRQFSNSRSEMNVSTLELGDSALYLCASRANEGQGSGELFFGEGSRLTVL.

This chain joins TRBV4-3 and TRBJ2-3; 9 bases align to TRBD2. Looked up from germline, CDR1 is LGHNA and CDR2 is YSLEER. CDR3 size: 17 residues. V lost 0 bases to trimming and J lost 1 base; unmatched junction nucleotides: 5. CDR3 loop: CASSQDFSGSGTDTQYF. As DNA, the CDR3 is TGCGCCAGCAGCCAAGATTTTAGCGGGAGTGGCACAGATACGCAGTATTTT.

The V call is TRBV6-2 or TRBV6-3, the J call TRBJ2-1; a possible D gene is TRBD2 (5 bases). The CDR3 is 12 amino acids. CDR1 is MNHEY and CDR2 is SVGEGT in the germline V gene. The ends were cut back, 1 base at V and 12 bases at J, with 10 bases in the middle. CDR3: CASSYFGSLQFF. In nucleotides, the CDR3 is TGTGCCAGCAGTTACTTTGGGAGCCTGCAGTTCTTC.

The J gene is TRBJ2-1, the V gene TRBV18; 11 bases align to TRBD2. V gave up 0 bases and J gave up 15 bases; unmatched junction bases: 10. Germline V gene lookup returns CDR1 KGHSH and CDR2 LQKENI. CDR3 size: 15 residues. CDR3 loop: CASSPPTSGSLPPFF. CDR3 DNA: TGTGCCAGCTCACCACCTACTAGCGGGAGTTTACCCCCGTTCTTC.

The rearrangement joins TRBV7-2 to TRBJ1-1; D remains ambiguous. This CDR3 comprises 14 residues. Looked up from germline, CDR1 is SGHTA and CDR2 is FQGNSA. The V gene lost 6 bases and the J gene lost 10 bases, with 21 bases spanning the gap. The DNA of the CDR3 is TGTGCCAGCAGTCCTGAGGCGGCCTCACCTCGAGCTTTCTTT. Its protein product is CASSPEAASPRAFF.

The V and J genes are TRBV5-5 and TRBJ2-3, with D possibly TRBD1 on 6 matching bases. The ends were cut back, 4 bases at V and 1 base at J, with 13 bases in the middle. The germline gives CDR1 SGHKS, CDR2 YYEKEE (reference sequence). The CDR3 has 15 residues. In DNA form, the CDR3 reads TGTGCCAGCAGCGTAGAAGGGGGTCGCACAGATACGCAGTATTTT. This encodes CASSVEGGRTDTQYF.

This clone was recorded once. The chain carries TRBV5-1 and TRBJ2-4; no definite D call. The germline V and J ends were trimmed by 3 bases and 7 bases, with 14 bases remaining between them. The CDR3 extends over 14 amino acids. Germline values: CDR1 SGHRS, CDR2 YFSETQ. The CDR3 region is CASSSQSSSNIQYF. CDR3 DNA sequence: TGCGCCAGCAGCTCCCAAAGCTCATCGAACATTCAGTACTTC.

The chain combines TRBV6-5 with TRBJ2-2, with 7 positions matching TRBD2. CDR3 size: 13 residues. Germline loops: CDR1 MNHEY, CDR2 SVGAGI. The trim removed 0 bases at V and 9 bases at J, leaving 1 base unmatched. Written as DNA, the CDR3 is TGTGCCAGCAGTTACTCGGGAGGGAGGGAGCTGTTTTTT. The encoded protein is CASSYSGGRELFF.

This chain joins TRBV25-1 and TRBJ1-2; D gene unclear. In germline, CDR1 is MGHDK, CDR2 SYGVNS. Trimming took off 2 bases at V and 8 bases at J, with 15 bases between the two ends. The CDR3 spans 14 residues. This CDR3 is CASSERGTAGGYTF. Written as DNA, the CDR3 is TGTGCCAGCAGTGAACGGGGTACGGCGGGCGGCTACACCTTC.

This chain uses TRBV7-9 with TRBJ2-3, with D possibly TRBD2 on 5 matching bases. Germline CDR1 SEHNR, CDR2 FQNEAQ (reference sequence). V lost 1 base, J lost 5 bases, and 10 bases lay in between. The CDR3 extends over 14 amino acids. The CDR3 sequence is CASSLEGAGDTQYF. CDR3 nucleotides: TGTGCCAGCAGCTTAGAGGGAGCCGGAGATACGCAGTATTTT.

J is TRBJ1-1 and V is TRBV9, with D maybe TRBD1 (6 bases). Looked up from germline, CDR1 is SGDLS and CDR2 is YYNGEE. V gave up 3 bases and J gave up 1 base, with 10 bases separating them. CDR3 size: 14 residues. The CDR3 protein is CASSAKTGNTEAFF. CDR3 DNA: TGTGCCAGCAGCGCAAAGACAGGGAACACTGAAGCTTTCTTT.

The chain recombines TRBV28 with TRBJ1-2; D ambiguous. The V and J ends lost 3 bases and 6 bases respectively, with 17 bases between them. The CDR3 totals 15 residues. CDR1 and CDR2 (germline): MDHEN, SYDVKM. CDR3 protein: CASSFLSGSGHGYTF. For the CDR3, the DNA is TGTGCCAGCAGTTTCCTATCGGGATCAGGCCATGGCTACACCTTC.

This chain links TRBV5-4 with TRBJ2-7, with TRBD2 matching 10 bases. CDR1 is SGHNT, CDR2 YYREEE, per germline (reference sequence). CDR3 length: 14 amino acids. V lost 5 bases to trimming and J lost 3 bases; unmatched junction nucleotides: 5. The CDR3 DNA is TGTGCCAGCAGTTTAGCGGGAGGAGACTACGAGCAGTACTTC. Its protein product is CASSLAGGDYEQYF.

V and J are TRBV7-8 and TRBJ2-7, with 13 bases lining up with TRBD2. V dropped 5 bases and J dropped 2; count of bases not matched to a gene: 9. Looked up from germline, CDR1 is SGHVS and CDR2 is FQNEAQ. The CDR3 length is 17 residues. CDR3 amino acids: CASSKLAGGGGTYEQYF. As DNA, the CDR3 is TGTGCCAGCAGCAAACTAGCGGGAGGGGGTGGGACCTACGAGCAGTACTTC.

The chain is built from TRBV28 and TRBJ1-6; D not resolved. Germline values: CDR1 MDHEN, CDR2 SYDVKM. The V and J ends lost 2 bases and 10 bases respectively, with 6 bases between them. The CDR3 runs to 12 residues. The CDR3 here is CASSLTSSPLHF. The CDR3 DNA sequence: TGTGCCAGCAGTTTAACATCCTCACCCCTCCACTTT.

The V and J genes are TRBV7-2 and TRBJ1-2; the match to TRBD1 covers 10 bases. Unmatched junction bases numbered 1, after V lost 3 bases and J lost 3 bases. The CDR3 runs to 14 residues. Germline CDR1 and CDR2: SGHTA and FQGNSA. The chain's CDR3 is CASSLDRGDYGYTF. CDR3 nucleotides: TGTGCCAGCAGCTTGGACAGGGGGGACTATGGCTACACCTTC.

The genes are TRBV7-8 and TRBJ2-7; 9 bases match TRBD1. The CDR3 is made up of 16 amino acids. Trimming removed 0 bases from V and 1 base from J; junction bases left unmatched: 4. Germline V gives CDR1 SGHVS, CDR2 FQNEAQ. The CDR3 here is CASSLATGTGSYEQYF. The CDR3 region has the DNA TGTGCCAGCAGCTTAGCCACCGGGACAGGGTCCTACGAGCAGTACTTC.

This sequence joins TRBV28 and TRBJ1-3; 8 bases line up with TRBD1. This CDR3 region has 15 residues. The ends lost 2 bases at V and 2 bases at J; junction bases unmatched: 2. CDR1 is MDHEN and CDR2 is SYDVKM in the germline V gene. Written as DNA, the CDR3 is TGTGCCAGCAGTTTAGTACAGGGGGCTGGAAACACCATATATTTT. Amino acid sequence: CASSLVQGAGNTIYF.

The chain combines TRBV19 with TRBJ2-1, with TRBD2 identical over 8 bases. CDR3 length: 14 amino acids. Germline lookup yields CDR1 LNHDA and CDR2 SQIVND (reference sequence). The J segment lost 7 bases and the V segment lost 9 bases, leaving 11 bases of the junction unmatched. As DNA, the CDR3 is TGTGCCAGCTCCCGGACTAGCAAGGCGAATGAGCAGTTCTTC. This gives the protein CASSRTSKANEQFF.